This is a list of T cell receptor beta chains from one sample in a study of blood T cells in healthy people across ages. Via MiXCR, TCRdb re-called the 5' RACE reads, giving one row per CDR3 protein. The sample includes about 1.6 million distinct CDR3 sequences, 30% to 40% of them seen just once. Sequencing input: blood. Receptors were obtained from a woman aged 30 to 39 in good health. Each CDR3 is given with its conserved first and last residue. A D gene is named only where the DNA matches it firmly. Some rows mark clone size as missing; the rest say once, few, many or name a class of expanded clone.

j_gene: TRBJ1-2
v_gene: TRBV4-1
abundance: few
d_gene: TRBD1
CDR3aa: CASSERRDSPDSGYTF
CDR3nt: TGCGCCAGCAGCGAACGGAGGGACAGCCCTGATAGTGGCTACACCTTC

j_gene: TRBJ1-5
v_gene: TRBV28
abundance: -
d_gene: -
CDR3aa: CASKGSKGIFYQPQHF
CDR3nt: TGTGCCAGCAAAGGGTCGAAAGGGATTTTTTATCAGCCCCAGCATTTT

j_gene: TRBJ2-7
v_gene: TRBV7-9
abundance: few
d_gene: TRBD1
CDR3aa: CASSSAGTGKVEQYF
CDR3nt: TGTGCCAGCAGCTCGGCCGGGACAGGGAAGGTCGAGCAGTACTTC

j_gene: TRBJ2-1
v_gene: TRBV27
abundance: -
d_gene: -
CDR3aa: CASSLSDNNNEQFF
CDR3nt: TGTGCCAGCAGTTTATCCGACAATAACAATGAGCAGTTCTTC

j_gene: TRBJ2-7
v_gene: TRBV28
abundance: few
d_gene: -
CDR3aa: CASSSPRPGEQYF
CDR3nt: TGTGCCAGCAGTTCCCCACGGCCGGGCGAGCAGTACTTC

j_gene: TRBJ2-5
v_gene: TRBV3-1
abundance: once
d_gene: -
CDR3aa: CASSQGRLSEKETQYF
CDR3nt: TGTGCCAGCAGCCAAGGCAGGTTGTCGGAAAAAGAGACCCAGTACTTC

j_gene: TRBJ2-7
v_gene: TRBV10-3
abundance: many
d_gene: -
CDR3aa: CAISDGSYEQYF
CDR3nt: TGTGCCATCAGTGATGGCAGCTACGAGCAGTACTTC

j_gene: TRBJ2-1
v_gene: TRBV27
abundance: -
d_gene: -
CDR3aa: CASSFLAGVQFF
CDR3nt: TGTGCCAGCAGTTTCCTAGCCGGTGTGCAGTTCTTC

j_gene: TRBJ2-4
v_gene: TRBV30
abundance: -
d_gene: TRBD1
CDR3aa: CAWSPGTGNIQYF
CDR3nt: TGTGCCTGGAGTCCAGGGACAGGGAACATTCAGTACTTC

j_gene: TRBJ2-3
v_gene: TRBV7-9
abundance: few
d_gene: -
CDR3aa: CASSFALVTDTQYF
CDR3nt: TGTGCCAGCAGCTTCGCCTTAGTCACAGATACGCAGTATTTT

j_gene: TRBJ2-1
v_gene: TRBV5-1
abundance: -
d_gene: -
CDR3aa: CASSLLGQDSYNEQFF
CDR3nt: TGCGCCAGCAGCTTACTGGGACAAGACTCCTACAATGAGCAGTTCTTC

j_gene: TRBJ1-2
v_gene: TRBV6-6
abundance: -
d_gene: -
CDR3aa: CASSYTGGSKEDYGYTF
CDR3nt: TGTGCCAGCAGTTATACGGGGGGATCTAAGGAGGACTATGGCTACACCTTC

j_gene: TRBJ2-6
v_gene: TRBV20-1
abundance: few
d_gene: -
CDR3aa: CSAIRGSVPSGANVLTF
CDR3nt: TGCAGTGCTATTCGAGGGTCGGTACCCTCTGGGGCCAACGTCCTGACTTTC

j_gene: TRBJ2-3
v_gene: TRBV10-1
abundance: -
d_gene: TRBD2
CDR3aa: CASSPSGGLADTQYF
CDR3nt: TGCGCCAGCAGTCCATCGGGAGGGCTCGCAGATACGCAGTATTTT